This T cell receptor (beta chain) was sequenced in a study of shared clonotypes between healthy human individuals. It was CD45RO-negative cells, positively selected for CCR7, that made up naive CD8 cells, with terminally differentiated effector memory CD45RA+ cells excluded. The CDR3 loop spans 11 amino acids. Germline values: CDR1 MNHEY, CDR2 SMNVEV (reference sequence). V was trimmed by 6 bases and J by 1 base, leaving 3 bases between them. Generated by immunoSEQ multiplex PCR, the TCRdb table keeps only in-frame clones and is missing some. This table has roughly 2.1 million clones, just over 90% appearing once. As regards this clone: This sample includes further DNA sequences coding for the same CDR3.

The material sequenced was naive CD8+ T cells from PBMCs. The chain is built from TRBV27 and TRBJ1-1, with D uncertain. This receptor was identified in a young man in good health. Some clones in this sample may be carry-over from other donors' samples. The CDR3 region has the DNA TGTGCCAGCAGGAGGAACACTGAAGCTTTCTTT. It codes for CASRRNTEAFF.